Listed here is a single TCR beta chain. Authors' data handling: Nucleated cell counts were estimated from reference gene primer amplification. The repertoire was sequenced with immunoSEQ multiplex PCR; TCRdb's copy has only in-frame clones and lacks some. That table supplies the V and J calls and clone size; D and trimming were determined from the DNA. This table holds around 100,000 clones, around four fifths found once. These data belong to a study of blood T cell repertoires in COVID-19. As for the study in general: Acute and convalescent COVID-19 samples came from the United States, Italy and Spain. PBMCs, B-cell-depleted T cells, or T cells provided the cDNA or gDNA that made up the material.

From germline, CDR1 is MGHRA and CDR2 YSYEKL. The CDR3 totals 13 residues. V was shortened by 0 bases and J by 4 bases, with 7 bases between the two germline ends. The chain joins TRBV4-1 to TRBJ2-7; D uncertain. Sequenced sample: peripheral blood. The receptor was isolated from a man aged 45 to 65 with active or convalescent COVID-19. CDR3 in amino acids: CASSQDQNYEQYF. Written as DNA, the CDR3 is TGCGCCAGCAGCCAAGATCAGAATTACGAGCAGTACTTC.